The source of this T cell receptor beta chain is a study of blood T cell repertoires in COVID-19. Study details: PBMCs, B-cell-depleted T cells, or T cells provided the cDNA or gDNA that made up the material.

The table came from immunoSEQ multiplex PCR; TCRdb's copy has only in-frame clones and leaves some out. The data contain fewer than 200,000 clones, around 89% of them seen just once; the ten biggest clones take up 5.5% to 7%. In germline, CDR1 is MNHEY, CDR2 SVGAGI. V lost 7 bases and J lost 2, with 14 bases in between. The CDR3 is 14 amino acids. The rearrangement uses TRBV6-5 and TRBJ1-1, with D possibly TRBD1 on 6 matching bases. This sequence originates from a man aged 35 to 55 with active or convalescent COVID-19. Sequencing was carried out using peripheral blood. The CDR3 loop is CASTQGRKNTEAFF. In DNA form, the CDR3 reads TGTGCCAGCACCCAGGGGAGAAAAAACACTGAAGCTTTCTTT.